Listed below are T cell receptor beta chains from one sample, sequenced in a study of T cells after yellow fever vaccination. MiXCR, applied by TCRdb to the 5' RACE reads, yields one record per CDR3 protein. The sample includes 300,000 to 400,000 distinct CDR3 sequences, around 13% of them seen just once. Sample: CD4+ T cells sorted from PBMCs, taken 15 days after the yellow fever booster vaccination. These receptors were collected from a man between 18 and 29 years old who received the YFV17D yellow fever vaccine. Each CDR3 is given without its conserved first and last residue. Fields, in order: CDR3 length, V gene, CDR3 protein.

>12|TRBV2
ASNTGGVLGGYT
>12|TRBV20-1
SAPRDRGNYGYT
>16|TRBV19
ASSIWGGGTATSYEQY
>14|TRBV3-1
ASSQAYRGSTGELF
>13|TRBV7-8
ASSLTRGRSDTQY
>11|TRBV6-4
ASSNTGVSPLH
>15|TRBV4-3
ASSQDSRRGNTGELF
>11|TRBV6-6
ASRGGSSEKLF
>12|TRBV7-9
ASTATTSTDTQY
>11|TRBV5-1
ASSLERDQPQH
>11|TRBV6-5
ASSPRDRETQY
>12|TRBV6-1
ASSLAGGGNEQF
>13|TRBV18
ASSPPLGPGNTIY
>13|TRBV7-2
ASSWSGGAVGTQY
>12|TRBV20-1
SAREGHVGTEAF
>11|TRBV4-1
ASSQQVGDEQF
>13|TRBV20-1
SARDGRQGQETQY
>13|TRBV9
ASSVRGQGENEQF
>14|TRBV6-2/TRBV6-3
ASSHRQISLGTEAF
>11|TRBV4-3
ASSRGNNYGYT
>10|TRBV7-8
ASSFERGTQY
>14|TRBV18
ASSSMVGVRANGYT
>15|TRBV7-6
ASSSSGGAAGRETQY
>9|TRBV6-5
ASRATSGYT
>13|TRBV29-1
SVEEGPGVRDTQY
>14|TRBV7-3
ASSLGTGVSSGELF
>12|TRBV6-6
ASSLAGDVETQY
>13|TRBV6-2/TRBV6-3
ASSPDGGVNTEAF
>14|TRBV7-9
ASSPGAVPSTDTQY
>13|TRBV4-3
ASSPRLAGGDEQF
>12|TRBV7-2
ASSRSGAGETQY
>13|TRBV9
ASSPLISGANVLT
>11|TRBV5-4
ASNDRSGNTIY
>13|TRBV7-8
ASSLDRLGASPLH
>11|TRBV20-1
SATGLNTGELF
>11|TRBV6-1
ASSDPGGGPAF
>12|TRBV5-1
ASSPDSTKETQY
>15|TRBV24-1
ATSDLRGRPNTGELF
>14|TRBV4-1
ASSQGLGQGLNGYT
>14|TRBV5-1
ASSDERGHSKNIQY
>11|TRBV29-1
SVGTDRGDGYT